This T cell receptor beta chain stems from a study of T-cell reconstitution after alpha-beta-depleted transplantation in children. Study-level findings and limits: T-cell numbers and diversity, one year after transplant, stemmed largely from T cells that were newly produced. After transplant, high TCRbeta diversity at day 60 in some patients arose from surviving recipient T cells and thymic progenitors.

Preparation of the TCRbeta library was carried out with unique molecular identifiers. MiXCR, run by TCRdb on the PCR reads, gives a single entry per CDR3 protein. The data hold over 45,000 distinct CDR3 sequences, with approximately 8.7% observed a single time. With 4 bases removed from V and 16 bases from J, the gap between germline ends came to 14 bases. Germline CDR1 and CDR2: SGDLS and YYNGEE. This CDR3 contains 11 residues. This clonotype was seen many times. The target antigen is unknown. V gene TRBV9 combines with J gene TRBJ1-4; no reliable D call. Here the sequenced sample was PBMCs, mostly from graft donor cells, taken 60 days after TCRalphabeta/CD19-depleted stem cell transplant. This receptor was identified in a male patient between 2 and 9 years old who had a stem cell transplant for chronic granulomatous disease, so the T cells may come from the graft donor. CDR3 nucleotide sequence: TGTGCCAGCAGCCCCCCCGGGATGCCGTTTTTT. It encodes CASSPPGMPFF.